What follows describes a single TCR beta chain. A count is missing, but by frequency this clonotype is medium-sized (0.01 to 0.1%). The target of this receptor is not known. The source of the sample is a study of CXCR3-negative and CXCR3-positive naive CD8 T cells (dated by TCRdb to the late 2010s). About the full investigation: Some 150 million TRB reads were obtained in total, roughly 1.5 +/- 0.3 million reads per library. For the TRBV-TRBJ cluster analysis, the naive subsets came from a handful of donors, while the memory cells came from 3 donors. Diversity and physicochemical repertoire analyses covered over 10 donors pooled from two independent experiments.

The instrument was a NextSeq 550. The Human TCR Profiling Kit (MiLaboratory) was used to make UMI-labeled 5' RACE TRB cDNA libraries. cDNA synthesis used the entire amount of extracted RNA, and PCR amplification then used the entire amount of cDNA produced. Libraries were prepared in parallel with an identical number of PCR cycles. The original methods were these. About 54,000 +/- 9,700 unique UMI-labeled TRB cDNA molecules per library were extracted with MIGEC and MiXCR, with at least two reads per UMI required. Each library averaged about 40,000 +/- 10,000 functional in-frame TRB CDR3 nucleotide clonotypes without stop codons. Diversity metrics, including normalized Shannon-Wiener and Chao1, were computed in VDJtools after downsampling to 5000 UMI-labeled TRB molecules per sample. VDJtools was used to calculate clonotype-size-weighted physicochemical properties of the central five CDR3 residues, namely interaction energy, strength, volume and Kidera factor 4. TCRdb reanalyzed the reads, keeping one entry per CDR3 protein sequence and omitting DNA. The V and J calls follow TCRdb's processing rather than the paper's. The sample's table lists a count of several thousand distinct CDR3 sequences. More than 1% of the sample is in the top ten clones.

Study-level results and caveats: Because CXCR3 expression was partially decreased after cryopreservation, freshly isolated PBMCs were used for most assays. TRB CDR3s from CXCR3-positive naive cells showed higher hydrophobicity (lower Kidera factor 4), lower energy, and higher strength and volume indices than CXCR3-negative naive cells. Because surface CD5, which is linked to self-reactivity in mice, was comparable between the naive subsets, TCR interaction strength was also inferred from the physicochemical properties of TRB CDR3s. Naive CXCR3-negative and CXCR3-positive cells from the same donor showed similar TRBV-TRBJ usage, whereas memory cells showed distinct patterns. Comparably high repertoire diversity was found in both naive subsets, whereas much lower repertoire diversity was found in memory CD8+ T cells.

For each CD8+ T cell subset, flow sorting was done in triplicate, and around 300,000 cells per subset went directly into RLT lysis buffer. To keep memory contaminants out, a stringent definition of naive CD8+ T cells was applied: CD45RO-CCR7+CD27+CD95-. Peripheral blood mononuclear cells were isolated from buffy coats by standard density gradient centrifugation. A FACSAria III was used to flow-sort naive CXCR3-negative and CXCR3-positive CD8+ T cells. An RNeasy Mini Kit was used to extract total RNA from the sorted cells. The CDR3 measures 15 amino acids from cysteine to phenylalanine. No DNA accompanies this entry. The germline V gene provides CDR1 MDHEN and CDR2 SYDVKM.

Sequencing was performed on naive CXCR3- CD8+ T cells from blood. The cell subset or site label, as the study defines it: CD45RO-CCR7+CD27+CD95- naive CD8+ T cells lacking CXCR3 (TNR3-). This clonotype was sampled from a human donor in good health. Some clones in this sample may be carry-over from other donors' samples. The sequence joins TRBV28 to TRBJ2-7; TCRdb designates TRBD1, a call that cannot be tested without DNA. The CDR3 region has the sequence CASSFAVGGTYEQYF.